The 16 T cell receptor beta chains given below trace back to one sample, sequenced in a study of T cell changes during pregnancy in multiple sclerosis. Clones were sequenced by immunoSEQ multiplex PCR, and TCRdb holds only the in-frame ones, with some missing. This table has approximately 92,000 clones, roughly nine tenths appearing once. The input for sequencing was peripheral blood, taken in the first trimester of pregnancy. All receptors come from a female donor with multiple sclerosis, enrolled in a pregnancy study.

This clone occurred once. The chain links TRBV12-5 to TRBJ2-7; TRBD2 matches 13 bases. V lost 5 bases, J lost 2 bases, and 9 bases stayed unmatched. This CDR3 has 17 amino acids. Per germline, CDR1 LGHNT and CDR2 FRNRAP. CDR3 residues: CASGPGTSGKATYEQYF. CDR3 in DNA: TGTGCTAGTGGTCCGGGGACTAGCGGGAAGGCCACCTACGAGCAGTACTTC.

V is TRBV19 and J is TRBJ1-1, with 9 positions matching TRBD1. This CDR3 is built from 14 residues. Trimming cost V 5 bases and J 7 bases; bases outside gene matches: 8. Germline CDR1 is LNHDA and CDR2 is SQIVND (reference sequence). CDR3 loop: CASSPIQGAREAFF. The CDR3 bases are TGTGCCAGTAGTCCAATACAGGGGGCGCGTGAAGCTTTCTTT.

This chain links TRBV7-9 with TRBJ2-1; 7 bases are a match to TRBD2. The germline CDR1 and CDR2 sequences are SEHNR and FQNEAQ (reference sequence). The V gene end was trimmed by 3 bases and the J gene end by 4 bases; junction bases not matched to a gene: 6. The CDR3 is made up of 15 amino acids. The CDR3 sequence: CASSLGLAVYNEQFF. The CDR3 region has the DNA TGTGCCAGCAGCTTGGGGCTAGCGGTATACAATGAGCAGTTCTTC.

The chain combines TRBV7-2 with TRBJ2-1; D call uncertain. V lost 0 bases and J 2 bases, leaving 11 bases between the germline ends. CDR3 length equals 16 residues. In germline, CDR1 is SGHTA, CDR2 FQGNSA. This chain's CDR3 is CASSLAAWATYNEQFF. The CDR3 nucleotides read TGTGCCAGCAGCTTAGCCGCTTGGGCCACCTACAATGAGCAGTTCTTC.

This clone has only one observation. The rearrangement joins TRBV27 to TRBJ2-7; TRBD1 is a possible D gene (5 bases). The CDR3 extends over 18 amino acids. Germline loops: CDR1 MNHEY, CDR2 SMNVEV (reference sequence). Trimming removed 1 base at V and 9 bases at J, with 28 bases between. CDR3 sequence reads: CASSLLGRGRHGTIGQYF. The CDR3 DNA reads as TGTGCCAGCAGTTTATTGGGGCGCGGTCGGCACGGTACTATAGGGCAGTACTTC.

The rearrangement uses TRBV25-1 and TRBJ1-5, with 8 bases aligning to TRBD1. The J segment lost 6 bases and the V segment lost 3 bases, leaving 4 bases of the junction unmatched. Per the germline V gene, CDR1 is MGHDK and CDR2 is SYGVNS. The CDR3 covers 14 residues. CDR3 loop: CASSETGEFQPQHF. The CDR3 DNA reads TGTGCCAGCAGTGAGACAGGGGAATTTCAGCCCCAGCATTTT.

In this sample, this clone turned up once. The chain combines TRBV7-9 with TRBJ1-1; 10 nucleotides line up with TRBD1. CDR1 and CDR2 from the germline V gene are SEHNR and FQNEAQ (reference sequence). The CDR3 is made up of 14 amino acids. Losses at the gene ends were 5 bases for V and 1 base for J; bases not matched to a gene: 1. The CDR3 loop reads CASSRTGGNTEAFF. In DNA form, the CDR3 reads TGTGCCAGCAGCCGGACAGGGGGGAACACTGAAGCTTTCTTT.

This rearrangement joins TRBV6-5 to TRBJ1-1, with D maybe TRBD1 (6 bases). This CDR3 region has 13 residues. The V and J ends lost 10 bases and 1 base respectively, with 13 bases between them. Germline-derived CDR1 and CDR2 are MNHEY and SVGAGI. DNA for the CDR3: TGTGCCACCTCCTTAGGGGGGAACACTGAAGCTTTCTTT. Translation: CATSLGGNTEAFF.

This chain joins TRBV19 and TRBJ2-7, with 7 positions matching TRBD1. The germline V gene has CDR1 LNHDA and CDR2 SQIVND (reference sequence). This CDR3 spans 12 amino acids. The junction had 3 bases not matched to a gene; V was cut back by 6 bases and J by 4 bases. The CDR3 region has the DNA TGTGCCAGTAGCGTACAGGGGTACGAGCAGTACTTC. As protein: CASSVQGYEQYF.

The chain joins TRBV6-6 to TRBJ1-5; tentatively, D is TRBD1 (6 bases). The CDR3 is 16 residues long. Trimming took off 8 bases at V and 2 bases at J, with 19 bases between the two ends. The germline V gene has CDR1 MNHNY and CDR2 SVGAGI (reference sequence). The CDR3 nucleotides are TGTGCCAGCCGGCCACAGGGTTGGATTGGCAATCAGCCCCAGCATTTT. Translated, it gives CASRPQGWIGNQPQHF.

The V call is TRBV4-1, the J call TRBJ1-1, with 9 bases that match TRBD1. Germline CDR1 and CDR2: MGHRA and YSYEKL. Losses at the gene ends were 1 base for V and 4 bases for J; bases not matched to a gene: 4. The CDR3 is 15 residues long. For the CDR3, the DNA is TGCGCCAGCAGCCAAGCCGGGACAGGGACCACTGAAGCTTTCTTT. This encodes CASSQAGTGTTEAFF.

CDR3 loop: CASSPGDYDLTDTQYF. DNA for the CDR3: TGCGCCAGCAGCCCCGGGGACTACGACCTCACAGATACGCAGTATTTT. The chain has TRBV5-1 and TRBJ2-3, with 7 bases fitting TRBD2. The CDR3 is 16 residues long. V lost 4 bases to trimming and J lost 2 bases; unmatched junction nucleotides: 10. Per the germline V gene, CDR1 is SGHRS and CDR2 is YFSETQ.

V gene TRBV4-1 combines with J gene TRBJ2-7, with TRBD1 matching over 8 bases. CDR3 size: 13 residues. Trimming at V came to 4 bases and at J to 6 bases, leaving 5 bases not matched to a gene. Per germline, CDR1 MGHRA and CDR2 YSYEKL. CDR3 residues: CASSLRGPFEQYF. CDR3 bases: TGCGCCAGCAGCCTCAGGGGGCCCTTCGAGCAGTACTTC.

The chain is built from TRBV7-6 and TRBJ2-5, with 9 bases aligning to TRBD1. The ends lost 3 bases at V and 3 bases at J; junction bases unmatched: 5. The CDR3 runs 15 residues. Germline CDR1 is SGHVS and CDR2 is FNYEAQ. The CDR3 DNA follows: TGTGCCAGCAGCTTCACCACAGGGGGCGAAGAGACCCAGTACTTC. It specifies CASSFTTGGEETQYF.

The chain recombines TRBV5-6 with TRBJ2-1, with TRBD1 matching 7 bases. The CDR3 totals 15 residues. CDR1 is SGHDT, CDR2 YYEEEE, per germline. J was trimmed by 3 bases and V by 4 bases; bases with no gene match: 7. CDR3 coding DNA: TGTGCCAGCAGCCGACAGGGAAGAAACTACAATGAGCAGTTCTTC. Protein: CASSRQGRNYNEQFF.

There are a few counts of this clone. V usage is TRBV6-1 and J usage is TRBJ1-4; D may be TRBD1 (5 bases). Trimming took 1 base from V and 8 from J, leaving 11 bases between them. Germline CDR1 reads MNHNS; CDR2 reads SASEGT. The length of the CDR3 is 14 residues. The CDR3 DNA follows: TGTGCCAGCAGTGAAGGGAGGGGTGGGGAAAAACTGTTTTTT. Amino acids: CASSEGRGGEKLFF.